What follows is one T cell receptor beta chain and its context. This record belongs to a study of blood T cell repertoires in COVID-19. The CDR3 consists of 15 residues. CDR1 is DFQATT and CDR2 is SNEGSKA in the germline V gene (reference sequence). V gave up 3 bases and J gave up 10 bases; unmatched junction bases: 13. Measured with immunoSEQ multiplex PCR; TCRdb has only the in-frame clones, and not every one. Of under 250,000 clones listed, 80% to 90% are singletons. This sequence originates from a woman aged 40 to 55 who had been exposed to COVID-19. The sample comprised PBMCs or T cells enriched from blood (not recorded which). The V call is TRBV20-1, the J call TRBJ2-1; 9 bases agree with TRBD2. The CDR3 region is CSASPPAGGRTEQFF. CDR3 in DNA: TGCAGTGCTAGTCCCCCTGCGGGGGGGCGGACGGAGCAGTTCTTC.